This TCR beta chain was captured by sequencing in a study of blood T cell repertoires in COVID-19. Study at large: Spain, Italy and the United States supplied samples that represented acute and convalescent COVID-19. From T cells, B-cell-depleted T cells, or PBMCs came the material, which was cDNA or gDNA.

The authors' processing: The assay estimated nucleated cells by amplifying reference gene primers. Clones were read by immunoSEQ multiplex PCR, and TCRdb kept only the in-frame ones, dropping some. Clonal size and the V and J genes are those of that table, whereas D and trimming came from the DNA. The sample holds 57,000 or so clones; 86% are singletons and the top ten take about 14%. Trimming removed 2 bases at V and 6 bases at J, with 5 bases between. CDR3 size: 12 residues. CDR1 MNHNS and CDR2 SASEGT come from the germline V gene. What was sequenced was peripheral blood. The clonotype originates from a human donor in a cohort sampled during active COVID-19. V gene TRBV6-1 combines with J gene TRBJ2-1; D gene unclear. The DNA for the CDR3 is TGTGCCAGCAGTGAATTATCCAATGAGCAGTTCTTC. It encodes CASSELSNEQFF.